The rows below give T cell receptor beta chains drawn from one sample of a study of cytomegalovirus exposure and HLA in healthy donors. The protocol was immunoSEQ multiplex PCR, while the TCRdb copy is restricted to in-frame clones and leaves out a portion. The table shows roughly 110,000 clones, with less than 80% occurring only once. The sequenced material came from PBMCs. The receptors come from a woman aged 35 to 49 in good health and CMV-seropositive. Both conserved end residues are part of each CDR3. D genes are given only for firm matches. Size is omitted from some rows. Given values are once, few, many or a class for expanded clones.

j_call: TRBJ2-5; d_call: TRBD1; cdr3_length: 14; clone_size: NA; v_call: TRBV5-1; cdr3_aa: CASRPGTAQETQYF; cdr3_nt: TGCGCCAGCAGGCCCGGGACAGCCCAAGAGACCCAGTACTTC
j_call: TRBJ2-5; d_call: NA; cdr3_length: 17; clone_size: NA; v_call: TRBV7-9; cdr3_aa: CASSPRRPGEYGETQYF; cdr3_nt: TGTGCCAGCAGCCCGCGGCGTCCGGGAGAGTATGGGGAGACCCAGTACTTC
j_call: TRBJ2-7; d_call: NA; cdr3_length: 15; clone_size: NA; v_call: TRBV6-6; cdr3_aa: CASSPTAQNSYEQYF; cdr3_nt: TGTGCCAGCAGTCCGACCGCACAGAACTCCTACGAGCAGTACTTC
j_call: TRBJ1-4; d_call: TRBD1; cdr3_length: 14; clone_size: NA; v_call: TRBV6-5; cdr3_aa: CASSVDRASEKLFF; cdr3_nt: TGTGCCAGCAGTGTGGACAGGGCGAGTGAAAAACTGTTTTTT
j_call: TRBJ1-2; d_call: NA; cdr3_length: 13; clone_size: NA; v_call: TRBV19; cdr3_aa: CASGGPQGYGYTF; cdr3_nt: TGTGCCAGCGGGGGGCCACAGGGCTATGGCTACACCTTC
j_call: TRBJ2-3; d_call: NA; cdr3_length: 15; clone_size: NA; v_call: TRBV6-1; cdr3_aa: CASSEEIAEAVTQYF; cdr3_nt: TGTGCCAGCAGTGAAGAGATAGCCGAAGCTGTTACGCAGTATTTT
j_call: TRBJ2-7; d_call: TRBD2; cdr3_length: 17; clone_size: few; v_call: TRBV7-8; cdr3_aa: CASSSQGSGGRAYEQYF; cdr3_nt: TGTGCCAGCAGCTCCCAAGGTAGCGGGGGGCGGGCCTACGAGCAGTACTTC
j_call: TRBJ1-1; d_call: NA; cdr3_length: 17; clone_size: once; v_call: TRBV18; cdr3_aa: CASSPKGQLTGNTEAFF; cdr3_nt: TGTGCCAGCTCACCAAAAGGACAGCTTACCGGGAACACTGAAGCTTTCTTT
j_call: TRBJ2-3; d_call: TRBD2; cdr3_length: 15; clone_size: NA; v_call: TRBV6-5; cdr3_aa: CASSLSPGGPRTQYF; cdr3_nt: TGTGCCAGCAGTTTATCCCCGGGGGGGCCGCGGACGCAGTATTTT
j_call: TRBJ2-1; d_call: TRBD2; cdr3_length: 18; clone_size: NA; v_call: TRBV25-1; cdr3_aa: CASSEPPATSGRVAEQFF; cdr3_nt: TGTGCCAGCAGTGAACCCCCCGCCACTAGCGGGAGAGTCGCTGAGCAGTTCTTC
j_call: TRBJ2-1; d_call: NA; cdr3_length: 15; clone_size: NA; v_call: TRBV19; cdr3_aa: CASSTLPLVYNEQFF; cdr3_nt: TGTGCCAGTAGTACCCTCCCCCTAGTTTACAATGAGCAGTTCTTC
j_call: TRBJ1-1; d_call: TRBD1; cdr3_length: 14; clone_size: once; v_call: TRBV5-1; cdr3_aa: CASSHYRGNTEAFF; cdr3_nt: TGCGCCAGCAGCCACTACAGGGGGAACACTGAAGCTTTCTTT
j_call: TRBJ2-7; d_call: NA; cdr3_length: 15; clone_size: NA; v_call: TRBV7-2; cdr3_aa: CASSLKTAGAYEQYF; cdr3_nt: TGTGCCAGCAGCTTAAAGACGGCAGGGGCCTACGAGCAGTACTTC
j_call: TRBJ2-3; d_call: NA; cdr3_length: 17; clone_size: NA; v_call: TRBV11-1; cdr3_aa: CASSRRTGNQLTDTQYF; cdr3_nt: TGTGCCAGCAGCCGCCGGACTGGAAACCAGCTGACAGATACGCAGTATTTT
j_call: TRBJ2-7; d_call: NA; cdr3_length: 15; clone_size: NA; v_call: TRBV4-2; cdr3_aa: CASSQDSRGSYEQYF; cdr3_nt: TGTGCCAGCAGCCAAGATTCCAGGGGCTCCTACGAGCAGTACTTC
j_call: TRBJ2-3; d_call: TRBD2; cdr3_length: 13; clone_size: NA; v_call: TRBV19; cdr3_aa: CASSVGGVDTQYF; cdr3_nt: TGTGCCAGTAGTGTGGGAGGGGTAGATACGCAGTATTTT
j_call: TRBJ2-1; d_call: TRBD2; cdr3_length: 18; clone_size: NA; v_call: TRBV5-1; cdr3_aa: CASSLAATSGYSYNEQFF; cdr3_nt: TGCGCCAGCAGCTTGGCCGCGACTAGCGGGTACTCCTACAATGAGCAGTTCTTC
j_call: TRBJ2-6; d_call: NA; cdr3_length: 16; clone_size: NA; v_call: TRBV5-1; cdr3_aa: CASSLSGVPGANVLTF; cdr3_nt: TGCGCCAGCAGCCTTTCAGGGGTTCCCGGGGCCAACGTCCTGACTTTC
j_call: TRBJ2-1; d_call: TRBD2; cdr3_length: 15; clone_size: NA; v_call: TRBV6-5; cdr3_aa: CASSYPGLAYNEQFF; cdr3_nt: TGTGCCAGCAGTTACCCGGGACTAGCTTACAATGAGCAGTTCTTC
j_call: TRBJ2-5; d_call: TRBD1; cdr3_length: 13; clone_size: NA; v_call: TRBV7-9; cdr3_aa: CASRRTGEETQYF; cdr3_nt: TGTGCCAGCAGACGGACAGGGGAAGAGACCCAGTACTTC
j_call: TRBJ2-1; d_call: TRBD1; cdr3_length: 14; clone_size: NA; v_call: TRBV5-1; cdr3_aa: CASSLRQGYNEQFF; cdr3_nt: TGCGCCAGCAGCCTTCGACAGGGATACAATGAGCAGTTCTTC
j_call: TRBJ2-5; d_call: NA; cdr3_length: 15; clone_size: NA; v_call: TRBV7-7; cdr3_aa: CASSPNAAGAETQYF; cdr3_nt: TGTGCTAGCTCCCCTAATGCGGCAGGGGCAGAGACCCAGTACTTC
j_call: TRBJ1-3; d_call: NA; cdr3_length: 13; clone_size: NA; v_call: TRBV9; cdr3_aa: CASSVAPGTGVYF; cdr3_nt: NA
j_call: TRBJ2-7; d_call: NA; cdr3_length: 14; clone_size: NA; v_call: TRBV5-6; cdr3_aa: CASSLTGLKYEQYF; cdr3_nt: TGTGCCAGCAGCTTGACAGGGCTGAAGTACGAGCAGTACTTC
j_call: TRBJ2-1; d_call: TRBD1; cdr3_length: 16; clone_size: few; v_call: TRBV7-6; cdr3_aa: CASSPLWGQGSNEQFF; cdr3_nt: TGTGCCAGCAGCCCATTATGGGGACAGGGGAGCAATGAGCAGTTCTTC
j_call: TRBJ1-4; d_call: NA; cdr3_length: 14; clone_size: NA; v_call: TRBV11-3; cdr3_aa: CASSRLSVNEKLFF; cdr3_nt: TGTGCCAGCTCGAGGCTTTCGGTTAATGAAAAACTGTTTTTT
j_call: TRBJ1-6; d_call: TRBD1; cdr3_length: 13; clone_size: NA; v_call: TRBV7-7; cdr3_aa: CASSPGQGLPLHF; cdr3_nt: TGTGCTAGCAGTCCGGGACAGGGTCTACCCCTCCACTTT
j_call: TRBJ1-6; d_call: TRBD1; cdr3_length: 16; clone_size: NA; v_call: TRBV5-6; cdr3_aa: CASRDSGTGKFSPLHF; cdr3_nt: TGTGCCAGCAGGGATTCCGGGACAGGCAAATTTTCACCCCTCCACTTT
j_call: TRBJ1-2; d_call: NA; cdr3_length: 14; clone_size: NA; v_call: TRBV7-8; cdr3_aa: CASSPYGRVDGYTF; cdr3_nt: TGTGCCAGCAGCCCCTATGGCAGGGTGGATGGCTACACCTTC
j_call: TRBJ1-5; d_call: NA; cdr3_length: 13; clone_size: NA; v_call: TRBV9; cdr3_aa: CASSAQPNQPQHF; cdr3_nt: TGTGCCAGCAGCGCACAACCCAATCAGCCCCAGCATTTT
j_call: TRBJ2-1; d_call: NA; cdr3_length: 15; clone_size: NA; v_call: TRBV7-9; cdr3_aa: CARGGRRSSYNEQFF; cdr3_nt: TGTGCCAGGGGAGGCAGGAGGAGCTCCTACAATGAGCAGTTCTTC
j_call: TRBJ2-1; d_call: TRBD2; cdr3_length: 16; clone_size: NA; v_call: TRBV7-3; cdr3_aa: CASSLNSAGGVNEQFF; cdr3_nt: TGTGCCAGCAGCTTAAACTCTGCGGGAGGGGTAAATGAGCAGTTCTTC
j_call: TRBJ2-7; d_call: NA; cdr3_length: 15; clone_size: NA; v_call: TRBV14; cdr3_aa: CASSQFGSLTYEQYF; cdr3_nt: TGTGCCAGCAGCCAATTCGGGTCCCTAACCTACGAGCAGTACTTC
j_call: TRBJ2-1; d_call: TRBD2; cdr3_length: 15; clone_size: NA; v_call: TRBV6-4; cdr3_aa: CASSETSGSYNEQFF; cdr3_nt: TGTGCCAGCAGTGAAACTAGCGGGAGTTACAATGAGCAGTTCTTC
j_call: TRBJ1-3; d_call: TRBD1; cdr3_length: 15; clone_size: NA; v_call: TRBV7-9; cdr3_aa: CASSSKGQIGNTIYF; cdr3_nt: TGTGCCAGCAGCTCAAAGGGACAGATAGGAAACACCATATATTTT
j_call: TRBJ2-1; d_call: TRBD2; cdr3_length: 16; clone_size: once; v_call: TRBV11-2; cdr3_aa: CASSVGTPGLAYEQFF; cdr3_nt: TGTGCCAGCAGCGTAGGGACACCGGGACTAGCGTATGAGCAGTTCTTC
j_call: TRBJ2-7; d_call: NA; cdr3_length: 14; clone_size: NA; v_call: TRBV11-1; cdr3_aa: CASSFSGDSYEQYF; cdr3_nt: TGTGCCAGCAGCTTTTCAGGGGACTCCTACGAGCAGTACTTC
j_call: TRBJ1-2; d_call: TRBD1; cdr3_length: 12; clone_size: NA; v_call: TRBV30; cdr3_aa: CAWKTGDFGYTF; cdr3_nt: TGTGCCTGGAAGACAGGGGATTTCGGCTACACCTTC
j_call: TRBJ1-1; d_call: NA; cdr3_length: 16; clone_size: NA; v_call: TRBV4-1; cdr3_aa: CASSQDQGRARAEAFF; cdr3_nt: TGCGCCAGCAGCCAAGATCAGGGCAGGGCTCGGGCTGAAGCTTTCTTT
j_call: TRBJ2-7; d_call: TRBD1; cdr3_length: 15; clone_size: NA; v_call: TRBV6-5; cdr3_aa: CASSYQTGGAYEQYF; cdr3_nt: TGTGCCAGCAGTTACCAGACAGGGGGCGCCTACGAGCAGTACTTC
j_call: TRBJ1-2; d_call: TRBD1; cdr3_length: 16; clone_size: NA; v_call: TRBV7-9; cdr3_aa: CSSSPGTAESEYGYTF; cdr3_nt: TGTTCCAGCAGCCCGGGGACAGCCGAGTCCGAATATGGCTACACCTTC
j_call: TRBJ2-3; d_call: TRBD2; cdr3_length: 15; clone_size: NA; v_call: TRBV7-3; cdr3_aa: CASSLISGSTDTQYF; cdr3_nt: TGTGCCAGCAGCTTAATTAGCGGGAGCACAGATACGCAGTATTTT
j_call: TRBJ2-7; d_call: NA; cdr3_length: 12; clone_size: few; v_call: TRBV30; cdr3_aa: CAWSRGTYEQYF; cdr3_nt: TGTGCCTGGAGTCGAGGAACCTACGAGCAGTACTTC
j_call: TRBJ2-2; d_call: NA; cdr3_length: 16; clone_size: NA; v_call: TRBV5-1; cdr3_aa: CASSGGTDLYTGELFF; cdr3_nt: TGCGCCAGCAGCGGCGGGACCGACTTGTACACCGGGGAGCTGTTTTTT
j_call: TRBJ2-1; d_call: NA; cdr3_length: 16; clone_size: once; v_call: TRBV29-1; cdr3_aa: CSVERSLGSPVYEQFF; cdr3_nt: TGCAGCGTTGAACGAAGCTTGGGGAGCCCTGTCTATGAGCAGTTCTTC
j_call: TRBJ1-5; d_call: TRBD1; cdr3_length: 18; clone_size: NA; v_call: TRBV19; cdr3_aa: CASSSHLTGVNGNQPQHF; cdr3_nt: TGTGCCAGTAGTAGCCACCTTACAGGGGTCAACGGCAATCAGCCCCAGCATTTT
j_call: TRBJ1-2; d_call: TRBD1; cdr3_length: 17; clone_size: NA; v_call: TRBV13; cdr3_aa: CASSLADPPGDSYGYTF; cdr3_nt: TGTGCCAGCAGCTTAGCCGACCCTCCAGGGGACAGCTATGGCTACACCTTC